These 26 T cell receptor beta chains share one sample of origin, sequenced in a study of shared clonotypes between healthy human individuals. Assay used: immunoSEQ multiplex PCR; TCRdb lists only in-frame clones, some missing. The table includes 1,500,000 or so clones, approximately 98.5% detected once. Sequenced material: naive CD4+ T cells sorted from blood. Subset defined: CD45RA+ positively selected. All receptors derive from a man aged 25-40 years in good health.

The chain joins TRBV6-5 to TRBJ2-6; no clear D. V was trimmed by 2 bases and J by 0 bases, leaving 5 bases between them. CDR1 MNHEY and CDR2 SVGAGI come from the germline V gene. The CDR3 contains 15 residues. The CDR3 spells CASSYTPSGANVLTF. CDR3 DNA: TGTGCCAGCAGTTACACCCCCTCTGGGGCCAACGTCCTGACTTTC.

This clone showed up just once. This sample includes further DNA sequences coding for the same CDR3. CDR3 nucleotides: TGTGCCAGCAGTGAACACAGCTACGAGCAGTACTTC. Translated, it gives CASSEHSYEQYF. The J gene is TRBJ2-7, the V gene TRBV6-1; D call uncertain. V lost 2 bases, J lost 3 bases, and 5 bases lay in between. The CDR3 loop spans 12 amino acids. Germline values: CDR1 MNHNS, CDR2 SASEGT.

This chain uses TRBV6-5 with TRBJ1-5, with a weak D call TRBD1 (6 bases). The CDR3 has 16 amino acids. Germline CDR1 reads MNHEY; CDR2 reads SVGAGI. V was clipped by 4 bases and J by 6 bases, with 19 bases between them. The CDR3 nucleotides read TGTGCCAGCAGTTCGGGACACTTCGGGGGTGGTCAGCCCCAGCATTTT. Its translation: CASSSGHFGGGQPQHF.

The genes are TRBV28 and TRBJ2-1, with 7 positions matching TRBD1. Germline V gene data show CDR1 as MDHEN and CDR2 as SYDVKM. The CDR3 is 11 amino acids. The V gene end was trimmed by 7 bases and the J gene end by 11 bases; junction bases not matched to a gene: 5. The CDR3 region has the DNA TGTGCCAGCACGGGACAGTCGAAGCAGTTCTTC. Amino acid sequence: CASTGQSKQFF.

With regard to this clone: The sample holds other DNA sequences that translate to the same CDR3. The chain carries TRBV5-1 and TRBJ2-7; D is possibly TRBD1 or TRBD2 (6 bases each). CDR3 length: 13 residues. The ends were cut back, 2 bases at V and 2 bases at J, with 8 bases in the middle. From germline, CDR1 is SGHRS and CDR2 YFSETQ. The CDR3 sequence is CASSLGGPYEQYF. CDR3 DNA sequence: TGCGCCAGCAGCTTAGGGGGGCCCTACGAGCAGTACTTC.

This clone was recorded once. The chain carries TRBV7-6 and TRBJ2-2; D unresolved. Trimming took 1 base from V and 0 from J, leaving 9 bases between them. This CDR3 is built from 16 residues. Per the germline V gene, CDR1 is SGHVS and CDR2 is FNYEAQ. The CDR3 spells CASSLVADANTGELFF. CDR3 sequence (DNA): TGTGCCAGCAGCTTAGTAGCAGACGCGAACACCGGGGAGCTGTTTTTT.

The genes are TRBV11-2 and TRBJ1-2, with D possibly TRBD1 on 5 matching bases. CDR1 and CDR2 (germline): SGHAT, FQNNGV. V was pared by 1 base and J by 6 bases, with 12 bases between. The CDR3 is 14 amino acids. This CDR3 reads CASSLAGGLNGYTF. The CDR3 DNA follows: TGTGCCAGCAGCTTAGCCGGGGGTTTGAATGGCTACACCTTC.

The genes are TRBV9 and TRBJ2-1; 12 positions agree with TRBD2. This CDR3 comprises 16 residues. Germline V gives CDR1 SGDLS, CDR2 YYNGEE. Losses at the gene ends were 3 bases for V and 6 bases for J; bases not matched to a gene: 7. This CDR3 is CASSGLLAGGLNEQFF. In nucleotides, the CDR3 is TGTGCCAGCAGCGGCTTACTAGCGGGAGGTCTCAATGAGCAGTTCTTC.

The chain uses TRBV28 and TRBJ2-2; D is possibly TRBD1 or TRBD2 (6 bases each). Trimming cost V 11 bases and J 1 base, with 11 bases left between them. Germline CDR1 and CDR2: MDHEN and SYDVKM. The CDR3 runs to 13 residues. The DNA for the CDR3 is TGTGCCGGCGGGACACAGAACACCGGGGAGCTGTTTTTT. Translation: CAGGTQNTGELFF. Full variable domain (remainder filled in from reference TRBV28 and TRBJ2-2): DVKVTQSSRYLVKRTGEKVFLECVQDMDHENMFWYRQDPGLGLRLIYFSYDVKMKEKGDIPEGYSVSREKKERFSLILESASTNQTSMYLCAGGTQNTGELFFGEGSRLTVL.

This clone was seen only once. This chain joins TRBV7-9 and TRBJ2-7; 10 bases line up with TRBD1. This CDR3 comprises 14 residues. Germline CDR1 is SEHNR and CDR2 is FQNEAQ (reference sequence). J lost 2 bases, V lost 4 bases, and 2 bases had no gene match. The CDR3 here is CASSSGTGAYEQYF. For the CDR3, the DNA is TGTGCCAGCAGCTCCGGGACAGGGGCCTACGAGCAGTACTTC.

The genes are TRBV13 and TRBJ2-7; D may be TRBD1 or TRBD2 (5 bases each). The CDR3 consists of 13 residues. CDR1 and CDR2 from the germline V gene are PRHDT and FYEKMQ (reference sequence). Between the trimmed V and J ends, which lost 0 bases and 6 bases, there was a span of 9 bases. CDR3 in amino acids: CASSLGGEFEQYF. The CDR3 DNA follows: TGTGCCAGCAGCTTAGGGGGGGAGTTCGAGCAGTACTTC.

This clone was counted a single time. CDR3 amino acids: CASSQGQGVGYTF. CDR3 DNA: TGTGCCAGCAGCCAGGGACAGGGGGTTGGCTACACCTTC. The chain is built from TRBV6-6 and TRBJ1-2; 11 bases map to TRBD1. The CDR3 contains 13 residues. J gave up 7 bases and V 6 bases, and 4 bases lay outside the gene matches. Germline values: CDR1 MNHNY, CDR2 SVGAGI (reference sequence).

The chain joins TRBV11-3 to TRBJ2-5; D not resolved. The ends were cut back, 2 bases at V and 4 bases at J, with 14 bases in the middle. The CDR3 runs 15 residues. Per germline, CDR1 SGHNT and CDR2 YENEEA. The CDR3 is CASSLKTWPLETQYF. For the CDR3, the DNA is TGTGCCAGCAGCTTAAAAACATGGCCTCTAGAGACCCAGTACTTC.

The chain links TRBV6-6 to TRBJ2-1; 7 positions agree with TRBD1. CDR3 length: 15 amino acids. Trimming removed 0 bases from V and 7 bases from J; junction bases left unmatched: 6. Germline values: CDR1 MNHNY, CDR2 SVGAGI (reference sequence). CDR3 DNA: TGTGCCAGCAGTTACTCGTTGCAGGGGGTGAATGAGCAGTTCTTC. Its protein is CASSYSLQGVNEQFF.

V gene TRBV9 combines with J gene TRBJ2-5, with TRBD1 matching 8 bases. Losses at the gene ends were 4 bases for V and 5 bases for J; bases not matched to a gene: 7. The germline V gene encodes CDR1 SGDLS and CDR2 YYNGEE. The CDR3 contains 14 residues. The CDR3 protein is CASSRWDRSETQYF. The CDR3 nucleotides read TGTGCCAGCAGCCGATGGGACAGGTCGGAGACCCAGTACTTC.

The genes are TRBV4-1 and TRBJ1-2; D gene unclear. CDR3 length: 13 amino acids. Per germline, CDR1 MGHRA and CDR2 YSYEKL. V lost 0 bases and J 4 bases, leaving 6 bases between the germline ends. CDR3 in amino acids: CASSQEAVYGYTF. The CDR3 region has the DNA TGCGCCAGCAGCCAAGAAGCGGTCTATGGCTACACCTTC.

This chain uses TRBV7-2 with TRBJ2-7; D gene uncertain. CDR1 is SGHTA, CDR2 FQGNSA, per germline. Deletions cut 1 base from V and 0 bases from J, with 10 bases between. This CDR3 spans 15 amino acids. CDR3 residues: CASSLVRGSSYEQYF. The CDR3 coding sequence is TGTGCCAGCAGCTTAGTCCGCGGTAGCTCCTACGAGCAGTACTTC.

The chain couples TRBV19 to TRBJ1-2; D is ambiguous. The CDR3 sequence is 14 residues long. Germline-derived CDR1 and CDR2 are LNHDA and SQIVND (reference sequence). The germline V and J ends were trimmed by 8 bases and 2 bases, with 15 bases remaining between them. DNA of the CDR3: TGTGCCAGTTTTTACGGACGGGAAAACTATGGCTACACCTTC. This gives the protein CASFYGRENYGYTF. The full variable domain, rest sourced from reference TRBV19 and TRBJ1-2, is DGGITQSPKYLFRKEGQNVTLSCEQNLNHDAMYWYRQDPGQGLRLIYYSQIVNDFQKGDIAEGYSVSREKKESFPLTVTSAQKNPTAFYLCASFYGRENYGYTFGSGTRLTVV.

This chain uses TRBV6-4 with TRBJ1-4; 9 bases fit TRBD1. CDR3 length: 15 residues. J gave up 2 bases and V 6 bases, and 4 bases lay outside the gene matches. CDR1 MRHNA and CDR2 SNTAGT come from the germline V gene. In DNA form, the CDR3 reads TGTGCCAGCAGGATGACAGGGGGGACTAATGAAAAACTGTTTTTT. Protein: CASRMTGGTNEKLFF.

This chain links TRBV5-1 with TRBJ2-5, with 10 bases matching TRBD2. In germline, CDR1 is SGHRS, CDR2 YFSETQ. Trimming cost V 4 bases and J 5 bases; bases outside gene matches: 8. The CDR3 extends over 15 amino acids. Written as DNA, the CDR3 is TGCGCCAGCAGCCCTGGGACAGCGGGAGGGGAGACCCAGTACTTC. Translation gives CASSPGTAGGETQYF.

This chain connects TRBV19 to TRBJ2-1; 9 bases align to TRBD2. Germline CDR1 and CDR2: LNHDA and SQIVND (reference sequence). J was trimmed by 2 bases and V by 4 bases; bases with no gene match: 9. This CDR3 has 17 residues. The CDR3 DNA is TGTGCCAGTAGTACCCAAACGGGACTAGCCACCTACAATGAGCAGTTCTTC. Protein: CASSTQTGLATYNEQFF.

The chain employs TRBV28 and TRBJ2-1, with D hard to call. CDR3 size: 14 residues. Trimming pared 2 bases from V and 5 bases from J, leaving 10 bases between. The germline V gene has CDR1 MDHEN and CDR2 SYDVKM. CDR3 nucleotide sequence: TGTGCCAGCAGTTTACGGCTCCTCCACAATGAGCAGTTCTTC. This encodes CASSLRLLHNEQFF. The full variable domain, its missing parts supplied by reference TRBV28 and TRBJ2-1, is DVKVTQSSRYLVKRTGEKVFLECVQDMDHENMFWYRQDPGLGLRLIYFSYDVKMKEKGDIPEGYSVSREKKERFSLILESASTNQTSMYLCASSLRLLHNEQFFGPGTRLTVL.

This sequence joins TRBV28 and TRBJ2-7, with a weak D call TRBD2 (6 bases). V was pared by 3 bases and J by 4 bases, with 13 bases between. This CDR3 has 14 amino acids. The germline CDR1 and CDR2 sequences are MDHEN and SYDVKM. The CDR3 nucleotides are TGTGCCAGCAGTTTTGGAAAGCGGGTATACGAGCAGTACTTC. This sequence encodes CASSFGKRVYEQYF.

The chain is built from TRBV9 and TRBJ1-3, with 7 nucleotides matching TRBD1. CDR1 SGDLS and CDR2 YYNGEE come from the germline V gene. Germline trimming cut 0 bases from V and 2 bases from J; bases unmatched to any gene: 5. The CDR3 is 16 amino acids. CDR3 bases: TGTGCCAGCAGCGTAGGGGGAAGGGGGCCTGGAAACACCATATATTTT. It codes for CASSVGGRGPGNTIYF.

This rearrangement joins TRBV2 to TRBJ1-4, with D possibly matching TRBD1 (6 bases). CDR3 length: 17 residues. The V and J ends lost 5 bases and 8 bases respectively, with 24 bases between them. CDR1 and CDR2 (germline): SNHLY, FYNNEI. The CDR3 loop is CASSSTGTPNSYEKLFF. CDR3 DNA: TGTGCCAGCAGTTCGACCGGGACACCCAACTCATACGAAAAACTGTTTTTT.

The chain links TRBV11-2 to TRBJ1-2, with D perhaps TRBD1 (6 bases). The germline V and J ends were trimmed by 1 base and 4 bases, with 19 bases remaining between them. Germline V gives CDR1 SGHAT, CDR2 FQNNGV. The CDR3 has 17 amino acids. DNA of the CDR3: TGTGCCAGCAGCTTAGTTCCGGGGGCAGTTGAATCCTATGGCTACACCTTC. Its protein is CASSLVPGAVESYGYTF.